This T cell receptor beta chain was sequenced for a study of Graves' ophthalmopathy and Graves' hyperthyroidism (dated by TCRdb to about 2018). With regard to the full study: Peripheral blood was collected at initial diagnosis, prior to any treatment. The study used TCR beta repertoire signatures to distinguish Graves' ophthalmopathy from Graves' hyperthyroidism and to predict progression to ophthalmopathy. In total, under 150 blood samples were TCR-sequenced: roughly 45 ophthalmopathy, some 80 hyperthyroidism and about 17 hyperthyroidism-to-ophthalmopathy patients. A discovery set of 100 patients (approximately 42 ophthalmopathy, 55 to 60 stable hyperthyroidism) was enrolled to explore V-J signatures distinguishing ophthalmopathy from hyperthyroidism. The independent validation cohort included 18 to 20 hyperthyroidism patients plus 17 patients who later progressed from hyperthyroidism to ophthalmopathy. In about 6 hyperthyroidism patients, the T-cell repertoire of thyroid tissue was compared with the T-cell repertoire of blood. After sampling, hyperthyroidism patients received methimazole starting at 30 mg daily, and ophthalmopathy patients received high-dose intravenous methylprednisolone. General findings and caveats noted by the study authors: Most of the expanded thyroid clonotypes with a frequency above 0.001 were also detected in blood, and it was suggested that the thyroid immune response may be reflected by blood repertoires. In validation, the model predicted ophthalmopathy progression with 70.59% sensitivity and less than 80% specificity; some twelve predicted patients were CT-confirmed with GO in a median of around 6.5 months. The 13-signature model separated ophthalmopathy from stable hyperthyroidism with roughly 89% sensitivity and about 84% specificity in cross-validation, and 80%/75% in the test set. No statistical method was used to set the sample size in advance, and the investigators knew which group each participant was assigned to.

For repertoire sequencing, the TCR beta CDR3 regions were amplified from RNA transcripts. A first-round RT-PCR used HTBI primers with the Qiagen OneStep RT-PCR kit, followed by a second-round multiplex PCR, size selection and purification. Libraries were sequenced on an Illumina HiSeq2000 using paired-end 100 bp reads. In the paper's pipeline: SOAPnuke was used for read processing, and reads with adapters, uncalled bases, a mean Phred below 15, or no exact constant-primer or identifier match were discarded. High-quality paired reads were merged with COPE v1.2.5. Each unique nucleotide sequence was treated as a clonotype, and MiTCR v1.1 was used to align the clonotypes to the IMGT TRB V, D and J references. Only V-J combinations with frequency above 0.0001 were analysed, covering approximately 99% of repertoires. For each V-J combination, a TCR clonal expansion and chaos score was defined as the ratio of F50 clonal expansion to chaos observed in the TCRdist matrix. Welch's t-statistics and random forest were used to reduce features to about 14 V-J combinations, which were fed into a naive Bayes classifier. The similarity between thyroid and blood repertoires was quantified using the Morisita-Horn index. TCRdb passed the public sequencing reads through fastp at Q25 and MiXCR, retaining productive beta sequences. Entries that share a CDR3 protein sequence are merged under the most common genes and DNA. TCRdb, rather than the study authors, made the V and J calls. Recorded for this sample are hundreds of thousands of distinct CDR3 sequences; under 50% of them occurred a single time. The ten most abundant clones make up roughly 3.5% of the sample.

In the case of this clonotype: Which antigen it targets is not known. No qualities accompany the bases; no much larger clone lies one base away.

V loses 0 bases at its end and J loses 6 bases; junction bases beyond the gene matches: 5. CDR1 and CDR2 were assigned from the germline V gene (reference sequence) as DFQATT and SNEGSKA. The CDR3 has 14 amino acids, counting the end cysteine and phenylalanine. Only the CDR3 region is kept as DNA, spanning 42 bases read in frame from base 1. The ophthalmopathy patients had moderately to severely active disease, with a Clinical Activity Score of 3 or higher, a NOSPECS grade of 4 or higher, and a disease duration of less than 3 months. Patients with other autoimmune diseases, uncontrolled infections, pregnancy or lactation were excluded. Diagnosis was based on clinical symptoms, serum thyroxine, TRAb, thyroid ultrasound and orbital computed tomography. PBMCs were isolated from 7.5 to 10 ml of fresh peripheral blood by Ficoll-Paque density gradient centrifugation. Total RNA was extracted with Trizol reagent and quality-checked on an Agilent 2100 Bioanalyzer.

The sequenced sample consisted of peripheral blood. The chain employs TRBV20-1 and TRBJ1-2; 9 central nucleotides agree with TRBD1. This clonotype was obtained from an adult man with Graves' ophthalmopathy. CDR3 reads: CSARDRDREDGYTF. In nucleotide form, the sequence is TGCAGTGCTAGAGATCGGGACAGGGAGGATGGCTACACCTTC.